This TCR beta chain emerged from a study of cytomegalovirus exposure and HLA in healthy donors. Broader study findings: Most CMV-associated TCR beta chains appeared HLA-restricted in a later analysis. When a later analysis was performed, an Asian-associated ancestry cluster reportedly had fewer N-insertions than the approximately 680-donor mean. According to the study, about 180 TCR beta chains were cytomegalovirus-associated. Some V segments, TRBV6-2 and TRBV6-3 among them, were indistinguishable and were therefore excluded.

Vbeta (60) and Jbeta (13) primers were used in the PCR. Profiled with immunoSEQ multiplex PCR; TCRdb holds only in-frame clones, not every one. Of some 140,000 clones listed, 74% are singletons. CDR1 and CDR2 (germline): GTSNPN, SVGIG (reference sequence). The CDR3 is made up of 14 amino acids. The germline V and J ends were trimmed by 3 bases and 8 bases, with 19 bases remaining between them. Comments on this clone: The target antigen is unknown.

The receptor was derived from a man aged 30 to 45 in good health and CMV-seronegative. This chain links TRBV30 with TRBJ1-2; a possible D gene is TRBD1 (6 bases). Sequenced: PBMCs. CDR3 in DNA: TGTGCCTGGAGGACAGGTCATGAAGTGGGAGGCTACACCTTC. Its translation is CAWRTGHEVGGYTF.